The clone carrying this TCR beta chain was observed once. Its target is unknown. Here immunoSEQ multiplex PCR was the method, and the copy in TCRdb shows in-frame clones only, minus some. The sample yields 150,000 to 200,000 clones, 80% to 95% seen once. The sample is drawn from a study of T cell responses to AZD1222 COVID-19 vaccine. Study-level findings and limits: Only after the peak T cell response were repertoires sampled. White British ancestry dominated among donors, who included more females, and clonal diversity was possibly underestimated.

The material sequenced was peripheral blood, taken 28 days after the second AZD1222 dose. The source is an adult who received the AZD1222 COVID-19 vaccine.

The CDR3 reads CASSQEMRTALEAFF. The CDR3 coding sequence is TGCGCCAGCAGCCAAGAAATGAGGACAGCGCTGGAGGCTTTCTTT. The rearrangement uses TRBV4-1 and TRBJ1-1; possible D gene TRBD1, 6 bases. This CDR3 spans 15 amino acids. V lost 0 bases and J lost 11, with 19 bases in between. Germline CDR1 is MGHRA and CDR2 is YSYEKL.